What follows describes a single T cell receptor (beta chain). The antigen remains undetermined. The CDR3 loop spans 15 amino acids. CDR1 MGHRA and CDR2 YSYEKL come from the germline V gene. The V and J ends lost 5 bases and 9 bases, in that order; junction bases with no gene match: 10. The repertoire was sequenced with immunoSEQ multiplex PCR; TCRdb's copy has only in-frame clones and lacks some. The sample holds hundreds of thousands of clones, about 91% seen once. Terminally differentiated effector memory CD45RA+ cells were left out of the naive CD8 fraction, which was CD45RO-negative and positively selected for CCR7. This record comes from a study of shared clonotypes between healthy human individuals. Study-wide findings and caveats: Clonotypes that were shared across a few donors made up around 5.5% of naive CD4 clonotypes. Investigators expected sequencing depth to affect clonotype sharing among donors. Only a few donors were included, so the genetic and exposure-history diversity represented was limited.

This receptor was identified in a man under 40 in good health. Sequencing used naive CD8+ T cells sorted from blood. The chain joins TRBV4-1 to TRBJ2-1; 10 positions match TRBD2. The CDR3 spells CASSRLAGVLFEQFF. CDR3 DNA sequence: TGCGCCAGCAGCAGGCTAGCGGGAGTCCTCTTTGAGCAGTTCTTC.